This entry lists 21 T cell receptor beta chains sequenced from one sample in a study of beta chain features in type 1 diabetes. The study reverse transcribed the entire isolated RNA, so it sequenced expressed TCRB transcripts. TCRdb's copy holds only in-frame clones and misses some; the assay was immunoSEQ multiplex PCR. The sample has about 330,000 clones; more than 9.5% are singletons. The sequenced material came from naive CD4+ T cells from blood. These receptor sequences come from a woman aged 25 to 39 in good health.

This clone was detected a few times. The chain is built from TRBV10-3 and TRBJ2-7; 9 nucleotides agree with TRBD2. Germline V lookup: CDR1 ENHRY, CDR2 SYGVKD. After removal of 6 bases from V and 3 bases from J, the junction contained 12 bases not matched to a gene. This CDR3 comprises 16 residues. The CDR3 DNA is TGTGCCATCAGCGACATTGTAGCGGGAGTAGACTACGAGCAGTACTTC. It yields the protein CAISDIVAGVDYEQYF.

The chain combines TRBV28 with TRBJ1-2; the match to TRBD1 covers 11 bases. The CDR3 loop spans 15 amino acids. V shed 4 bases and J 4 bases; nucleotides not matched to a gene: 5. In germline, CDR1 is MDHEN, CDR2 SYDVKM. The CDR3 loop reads CASSSGGQGVYGYTF. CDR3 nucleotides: TGTGCCAGCAGTTCTGGGGGACAGGGGGTCTATGGCTACACCTTC.

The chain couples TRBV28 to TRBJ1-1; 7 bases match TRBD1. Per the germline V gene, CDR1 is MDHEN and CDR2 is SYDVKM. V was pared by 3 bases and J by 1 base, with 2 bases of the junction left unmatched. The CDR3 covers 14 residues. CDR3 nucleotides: TGTGCCAGCAGTTTTTGGGACAGGAACACTGAAGCTTTCTTT. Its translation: CASSFWDRNTEAFF.

The CDR3 region is CASSPQREGSYEQYF. CDR3 nucleotide sequence: TGTGCCAGCTCACCACAGCGGGAGGGCTCCTACGAGCAGTACTTC. The rearrangement links TRBV18 to TRBJ2-7, with TRBD2 matching over 10 bases. Germline V lookup: CDR1 KGHSH, CDR2 LQKENI. The CDR3 spans 15 residues. J gave up 0 bases and V 1 base, and 0 bases lay outside the gene matches.

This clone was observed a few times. CDR3 region: CASRDSGHSNQPQHF. For the CDR3, the DNA is TGTGCCAGCCGGGACAGCGGACATAGCAATCAGCCCCAGCATTTT. The chain recombines TRBV27 with TRBJ1-5; 7 bases align to TRBD1. CDR1 is MNHEY, CDR2 SMNVEV, per germline (reference sequence). V lost 8 bases, J lost 0 bases, and 7 bases stayed unmatched. This CDR3 is built from 15 residues.

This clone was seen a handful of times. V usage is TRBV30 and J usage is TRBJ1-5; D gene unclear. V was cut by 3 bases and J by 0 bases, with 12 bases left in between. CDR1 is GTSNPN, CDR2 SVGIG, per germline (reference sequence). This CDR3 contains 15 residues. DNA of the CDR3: TGTGCCTGGAGCCGGGGAACGTATAGCAATCAGCCCCAGCATTTT. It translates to CAWSRGTYSNQPQHF.

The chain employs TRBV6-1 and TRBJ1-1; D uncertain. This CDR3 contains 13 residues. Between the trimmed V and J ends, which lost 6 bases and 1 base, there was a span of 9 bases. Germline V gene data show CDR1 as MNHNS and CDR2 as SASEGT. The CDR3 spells CASRSQPNTEAFF. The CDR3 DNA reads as TGTGCCAGCAGGTCACAGCCGAACACTGAAGCTTTCTTT.

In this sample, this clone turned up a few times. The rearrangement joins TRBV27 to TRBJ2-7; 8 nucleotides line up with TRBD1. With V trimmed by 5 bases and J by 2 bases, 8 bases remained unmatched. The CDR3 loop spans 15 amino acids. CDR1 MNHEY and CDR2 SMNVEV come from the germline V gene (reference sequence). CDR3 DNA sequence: TGTGCCAGCAGTCATACGACAGGGGCCACCTACGAGCAGTACTTC. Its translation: CASSHTTGATYEQYF.

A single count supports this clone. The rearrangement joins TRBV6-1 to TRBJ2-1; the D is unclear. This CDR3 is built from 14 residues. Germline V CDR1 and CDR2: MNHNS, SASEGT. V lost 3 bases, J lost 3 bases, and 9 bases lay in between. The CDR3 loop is CASSDGRIYNEQFF. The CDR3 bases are TGTGCCAGCAGTGACGGCAGGATCTACAATGAGCAGTTCTTC.

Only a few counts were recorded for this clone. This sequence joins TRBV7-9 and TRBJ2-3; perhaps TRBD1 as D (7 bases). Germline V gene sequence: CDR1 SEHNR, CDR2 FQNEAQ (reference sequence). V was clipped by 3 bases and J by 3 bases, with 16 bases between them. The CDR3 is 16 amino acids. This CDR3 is CASSFIGGGITDTQYF. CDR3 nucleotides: TGTGCCAGCAGCTTCATTGGAGGGGGCATAACAGATACGCAGTATTTT.

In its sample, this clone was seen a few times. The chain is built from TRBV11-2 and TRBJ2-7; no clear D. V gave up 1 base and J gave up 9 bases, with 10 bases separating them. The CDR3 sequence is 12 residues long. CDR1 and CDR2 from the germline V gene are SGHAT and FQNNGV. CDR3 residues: CASSLAAPGQYF. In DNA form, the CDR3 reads TGTGCCAGCAGCTTAGCTGCCCCAGGGCAGTACTTC.

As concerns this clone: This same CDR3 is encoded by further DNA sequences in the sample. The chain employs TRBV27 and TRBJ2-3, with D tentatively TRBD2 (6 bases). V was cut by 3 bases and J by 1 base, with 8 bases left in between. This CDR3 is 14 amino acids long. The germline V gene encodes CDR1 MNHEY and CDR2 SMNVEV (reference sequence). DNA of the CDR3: TGTGCCAGCAGTTTGGCTAGCGGCACAGATACGCAGTATTTT. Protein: CASSLASGTDTQYF.

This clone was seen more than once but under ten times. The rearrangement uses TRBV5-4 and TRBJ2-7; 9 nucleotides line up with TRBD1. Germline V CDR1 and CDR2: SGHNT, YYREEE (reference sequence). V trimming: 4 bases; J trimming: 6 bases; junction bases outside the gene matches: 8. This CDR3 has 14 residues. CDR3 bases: TGTGCCAGCAGCACGGGGACAGGGATGGGCGAGCAGTACTTC. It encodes CASSTGTGMGEQYF.

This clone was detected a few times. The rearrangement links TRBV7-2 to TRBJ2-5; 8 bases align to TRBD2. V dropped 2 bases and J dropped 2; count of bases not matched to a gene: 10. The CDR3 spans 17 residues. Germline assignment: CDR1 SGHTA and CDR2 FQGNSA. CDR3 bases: TGTGCCAGCAGCTTACCCCGTTTTTTAGCGGGGCAAGAGACCCAGTACTTC. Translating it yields CASSLPRFLAGQETQYF. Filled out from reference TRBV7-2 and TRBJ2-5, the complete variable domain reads GAGVSQSPSNKVTEKGKDVELRCDPISGHTALYWYRQSLGQGLEFLIYFQGNSAPDKSGLPSDRFSAERTGGSVSTLTIQRTQQEDSAVYLCASSLPRFLAGQETQYFGPGTRLLVL.

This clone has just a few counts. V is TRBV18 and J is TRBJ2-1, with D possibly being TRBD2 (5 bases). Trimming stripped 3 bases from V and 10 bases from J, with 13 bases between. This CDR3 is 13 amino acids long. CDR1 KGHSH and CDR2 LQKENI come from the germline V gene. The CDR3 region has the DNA TGTGCCAGCTCACCGGTTCTAGGCGGGGAGCAGTTCTTC. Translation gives CASSPVLGGEQFF.

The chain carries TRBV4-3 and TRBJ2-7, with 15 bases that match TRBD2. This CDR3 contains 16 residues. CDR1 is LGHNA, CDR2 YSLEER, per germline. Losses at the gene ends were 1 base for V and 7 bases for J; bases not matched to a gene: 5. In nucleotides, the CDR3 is TGCGCCAGCAGCCAAGGGACTAGCGGGAGGGCCGGTGAGCAGTACTTC. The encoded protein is CASSQGTSGRAGEQYF.

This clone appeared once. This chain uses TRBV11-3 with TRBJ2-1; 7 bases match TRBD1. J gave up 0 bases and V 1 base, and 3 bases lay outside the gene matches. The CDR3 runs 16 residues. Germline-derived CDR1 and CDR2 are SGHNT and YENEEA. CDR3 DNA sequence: TGTGCCAGCAGCTTAGGGGGACAGAGCTCCTACAATGAGCAGTTCTTC. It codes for CASSLGGQSSYNEQFF.

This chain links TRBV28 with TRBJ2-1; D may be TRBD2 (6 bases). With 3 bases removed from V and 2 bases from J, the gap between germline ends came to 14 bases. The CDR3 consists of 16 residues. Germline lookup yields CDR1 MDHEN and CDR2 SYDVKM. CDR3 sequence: CASSFGGSGAYNEQFF. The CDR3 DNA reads TGTGCCAGCAGTTTCGGCGGTAGCGGAGCCTACAATGAGCAGTTCTTC.

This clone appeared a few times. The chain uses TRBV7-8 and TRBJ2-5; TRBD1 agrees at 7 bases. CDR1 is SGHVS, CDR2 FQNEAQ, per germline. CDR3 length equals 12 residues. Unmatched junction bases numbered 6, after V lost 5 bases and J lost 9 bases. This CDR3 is CASSPRQGAQYF. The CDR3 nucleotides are TGTGCCAGCAGCCCCCGTCAGGGGGCCCAGTACTTC.

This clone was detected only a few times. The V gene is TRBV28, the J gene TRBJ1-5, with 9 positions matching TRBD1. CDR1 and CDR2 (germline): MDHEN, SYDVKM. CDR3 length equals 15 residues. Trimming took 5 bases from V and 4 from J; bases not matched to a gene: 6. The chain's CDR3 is CASSPTGTGNQPQHF. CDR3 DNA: TGTGCCAGCAGTCCCACGGGGACAGGGAATCAGCCCCAGCATTTT.

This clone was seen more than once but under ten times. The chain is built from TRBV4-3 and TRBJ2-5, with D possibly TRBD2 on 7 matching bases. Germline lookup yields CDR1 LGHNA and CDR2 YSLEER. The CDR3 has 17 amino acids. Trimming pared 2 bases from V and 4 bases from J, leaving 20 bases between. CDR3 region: CASSQKIDPAGAETQYF. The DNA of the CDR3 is TGCGCCAGCAGCCAAAAAATAGACCCGGCGGGGGCAGAGACCCAGTACTTC.